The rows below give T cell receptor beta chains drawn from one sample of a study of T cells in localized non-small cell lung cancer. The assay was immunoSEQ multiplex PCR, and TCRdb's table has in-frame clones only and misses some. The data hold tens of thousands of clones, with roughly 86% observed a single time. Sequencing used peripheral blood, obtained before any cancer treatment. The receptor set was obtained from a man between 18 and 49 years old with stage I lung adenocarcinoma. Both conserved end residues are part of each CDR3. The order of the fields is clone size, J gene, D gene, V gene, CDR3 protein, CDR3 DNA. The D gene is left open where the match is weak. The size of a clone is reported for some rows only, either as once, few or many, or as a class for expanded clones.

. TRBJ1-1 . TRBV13 CASSTESYEGMQAFF TGTGCCAGCAGCACCGAGTCGTATGAGGGGATGCAAGCTTTCTTT
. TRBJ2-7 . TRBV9 CASSVDDTSSYEQYF TGTGCCAGCAGCGTAGACGACACGAGCTCCTACGAGCAGTACTTC
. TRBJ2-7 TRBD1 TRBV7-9 CASSLGQGKSYEQYF TGTGCCAGCAGCCTAGGACAGGGGAAGAGCTACGAGCAGTACTTC
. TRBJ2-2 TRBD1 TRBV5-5 CASSLGQGASNTGELFF TGTGCCAGCAGCTTGGGACAGGGGGCTTCGAACACCGGGGAGCTGTTTTTT
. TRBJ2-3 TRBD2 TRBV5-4 CASSLDLSGGTDTQYF TGTGCCAGCAGCTTGGATCTTAGCGGGGGCACAGATACGCAGTATTTT
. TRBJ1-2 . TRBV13 CASSLQRPNYGYTF TGTGCCAGCAGCTTACAGCGACCTAACTATGGCTACACCTTC
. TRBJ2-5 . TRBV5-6 CASSFIHREQETQYF TGTGCCAGCAGCTTTATCCACAGGGAACAAGAGACCCAGTACTTC
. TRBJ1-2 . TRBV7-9 CASSLRDEGYTF TGTGCCAGCAGCTTGAGGGATGAAGGCTACACCTTC
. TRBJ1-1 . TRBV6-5 CASSYGSRWGSEAFF TGTGCCAGCAGTTACGGTAGCAGATGGGGCAGTGAAGCTTTCTTT
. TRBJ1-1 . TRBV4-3 CASSQEGGTGEAFF TGCGCCAGCAGCCAAGAAGGCGGGACGGGTGAAGCTTTCTTT
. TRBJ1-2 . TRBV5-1 CASSFSGVGYTF TGCGCCAGCAGCTTTTCTGGGGTAGGCTACACCTTC
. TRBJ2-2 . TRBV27 CASSLRQGSRNTGELFF TGTGCCAGCAGTTTACGCCAGGGGTCTCGAAACACCGGGGAGCTGTTTTTT
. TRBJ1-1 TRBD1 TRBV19 CASTPWGTGLSEAFF TGTGCCAGTACCCCCTGGGGGACAGGGTTATCTGAAGCTTTCTTT
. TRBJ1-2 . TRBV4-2 CASSKDDRTNYGYTF TGTGCCAGCAGCAAAGATGACAGGACCAACTATGGCTACACCTTC
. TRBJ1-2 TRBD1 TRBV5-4 CASSGGQGDFRDGYTF TGTGCCAGCAGCGGTGGACAGGGGGATTTTCGGGATGGCTACACCTTC
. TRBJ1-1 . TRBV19 CASSITGPNTEAFF TGTGCCAGTAGTATTACAGGGCCAAACACTGAAGCTTTCTTT
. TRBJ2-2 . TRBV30 CACDKAVGGHTGELFF TGTGCCTGCGATAAGGCGGTCGGGGGGCACACCGGGGAGCTGTTTTTT
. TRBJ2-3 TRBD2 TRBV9 CASSAYGTSGGDTQYF TGTGCCAGCAGCGCGTATGGGACTAGCGGGGGAGATACGCAGTATTTT
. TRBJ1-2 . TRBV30 CAWSWGRDYGYTF TGTGCCTGGAGTTGGGGCAGGGACTATGGCTACACCTTC
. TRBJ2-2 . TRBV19 CAAARVHTGELFF TGTGCCGCCGCGCGGGTTCACACCGGGGAGCTGTTTTTT
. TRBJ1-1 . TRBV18 CASSPTGLMNTEAFF TGTGCCAGCTCACCGACAGGTTTAATGAACACTGAAGCTTTCTTT
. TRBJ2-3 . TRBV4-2 CASSRLNPDTQYF TGTGCCAGCAGCCGGCTTAATCCAGATACGCAGTATTTT
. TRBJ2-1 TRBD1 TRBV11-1 CASSHRGFYNEQFF TGTGCCAGCAGTCACAGGGGATTCTACAATGAGCAGTTCTTC
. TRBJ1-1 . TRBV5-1 CASFRGGGVTEAFF TGCGCCAGCTTTAGGGGCGGCGGGGTCACTGAAGCTTTCTTT
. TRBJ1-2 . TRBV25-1 CASSTWGDYGYTF TGTGCCAGCAGTACCTGGGGAGACTATGGCTACACCTTC
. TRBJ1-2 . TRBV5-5 CASSLLAGVGYGYTF TGTGCCAGCAGCTTGCTGGCTGGGGTGGGCTATGGCTACACCTTC
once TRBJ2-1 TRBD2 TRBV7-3 CASSAPRDYLTSSYNEQFF TGTGCCAGCAGCGCACCTCGGGACTACCTGACGAGCTCCTACAATGAGCAGTTCTTC
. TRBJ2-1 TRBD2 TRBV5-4 CASSLGGGSSYNEQFF TGTGCCAGCAGCCTTGGCGGGGGGAGCTCCTACAATGAGCAGTTCTTC
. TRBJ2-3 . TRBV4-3 CASSQDYTSTDTQYF TGCGCCAGCAGCCAAGACTACACTAGCACAGATACGCAGTATTTT
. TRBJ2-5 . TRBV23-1 CAPQGYETQYF TGCGCCCCTCAAGGGTACGAGACCCAGTACTTC
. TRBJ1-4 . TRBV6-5 CASSYSTGGKLFF TGTGCCAGCAGTTACTCGACAGGAGGTAAACTGTTTTTT
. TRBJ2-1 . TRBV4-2 CASSQDYKEQFF TGTGCCAGCAGCCAAGATTATAAGGAGCAGTTCTTC
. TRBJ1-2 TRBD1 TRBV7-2 CASTLAGGEGFYGYTF TGTGCCAGCACCCTGGCAGGGGGCGAAGGTTTTTATGGCTACACCTTC
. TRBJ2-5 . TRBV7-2 CASSLGRGIQETQYF TGTGCCAGCAGCTTAGGCCGGGGCATCCAAGAGACCCAGTACTTC
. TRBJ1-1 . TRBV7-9 CASSLRENTEAFF TGTGCCAGCAGCTTGAGGGAGAACACTGAAGCTTTCTTT
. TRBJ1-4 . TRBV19 CASSMRTNEKLFF TGTGCCAGTAGTATGAGGACTAATGAAAAACTGTTTTTT
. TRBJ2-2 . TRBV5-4 CASSLVHTLNTGELFF TGTGCCAGCAGCTTGGTACACACCCTAAACACCGGGGAGCTGTTTTTT
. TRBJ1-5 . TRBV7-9 CASSFDGTSNQPQHF TGTGCCAGCAGCTTCGACGGGACAAGCAATCAGCCCCAGCATTTT
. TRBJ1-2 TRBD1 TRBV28 CASAGGRYGYTF TGTGCCAGCGCAGGGGGCAGGTATGGCTACACCTTC
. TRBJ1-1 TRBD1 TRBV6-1 CASSEDRGWTEAFF TGTGCCAGCAGTGAAGACAGGGGGTGGACTGAAGCTTTCTTT
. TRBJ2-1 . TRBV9 CASSVGVRDYNEQFF TGTGCCAGCAGCGTAGGGGTCAGGGACTACAATGAGCAGTTCTTC
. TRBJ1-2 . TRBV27 CASSLSGVYGYTF TGTGCCAGCAGTTTATCAGGGGTCTATGGCTACACCTTC
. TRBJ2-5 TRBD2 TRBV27 CASSLGLAGGPGQETQYF TGTGCCAGCAGTTTAGGACTAGCGGGGGGGCCGGGCCAAGAGACCCAGTACTTC
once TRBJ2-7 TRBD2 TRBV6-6 CASTTGGTEQYF TGTGCCAGCACCACGGGGGGTACGGAGCAGTACTTC
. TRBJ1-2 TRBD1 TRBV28 CASSTPGQGSVYTF TGTGCCAGCAGTACCCCGGGACAGGGAAGCGTCTACACCTTC
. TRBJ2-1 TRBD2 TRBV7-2 CASSPVAGGGSEQFF TGTGCCAGCAGCCCCGTAGCGGGGGGCGGGAGTGAGCAGTTCTTC
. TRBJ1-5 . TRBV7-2 CASSPGSLTSNQPQHF TGTGCCAGCAGCCCCGGGAGTTTGACTAGCAATCAGCCCCAGCATTTT
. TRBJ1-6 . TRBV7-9 CASSRPGGGVDLNSPLHF TGTGCCAGCAGCCGCCCGGGTGGGGGAGTGGATTTGAATTCACCCCTCCACTTT
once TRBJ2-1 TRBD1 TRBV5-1 CASSVRQGVIDEQFF TGCGCCAGCAGCGTCAGACAGGGGGTAATCGATGAGCAGTTCTTC
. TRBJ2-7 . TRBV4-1 CASSQDPGLLTYEQYF TGCGCCAGCAGCCAGGACCCGGGACTTCTGACCTACGAGCAGTACTTC